Each of the 25 T cell receptor beta chains below was sequenced from the same sample in a study of cytomegalovirus exposure and HLA in healthy donors. With 60 Vbeta and 13 Jbeta primers, the PCR was carried out. Assay used: immunoSEQ multiplex PCR; TCRdb lists only in-frame clones, some missing. The table shows 95,000 to 150,000 clones, with about 84% occurring only once. What was sequenced was PBMCs. The source is a young man in good health and CMV-seropositive.

CDR3 residues: CSGWTGGFYGYTF. The CDR3 DNA reads TGCAGCGGGTGGACAGGGGGCTTCTATGGCTACACCTTC. V and J are TRBV29-1 and TRBJ1-2; 11 bases match TRBD1. CDR1 SQVTM and CDR2 ANQGSEA come from the germline V gene. V lost 7 bases to trimming and J lost 4 bases; unmatched junction nucleotides: 5. The CDR3 runs to 13 residues.

This chain links TRBV5-8 with TRBJ2-5, with unresolved D. The J call is uncertain, as TRBJ2-7 better fits the DNA end. In germline, CDR1 is SGHTS, CDR2 YDEGEE. The CDR3 extends over 11 amino acids. CDR3 sequence reads: CASSASYEQYF. The CDR3 DNA reads TGTGCCAGCAGCGCGTCTTACGAGCAGTACTTC.

This chain connects TRBV2 to TRBJ2-3, with a tentative D call TRBD2 (5 bases). The CDR3 loop spans 13 amino acids. The germline V gene encodes CDR1 SNHLY and CDR2 FYNNEI. V gave up 7 bases and J gave up 6 bases, with 14 bases separating them. The CDR3 region is CASTPGNRDTQYF. The CDR3 nucleotides are TGTGCCAGCACCCCCGGGAACCGGGATACGCAGTATTTT.

V gene TRBV5-6 combines with J gene TRBJ1-4; TRBD1 might be the D (6 bases). The CDR3 spans 16 residues. V lost 4 bases, J lost 0 bases, and 13 bases lay in between. CDR1 and CDR2 from the germline V gene are SGHDT and YYEEEE. CDR3 nucleotide sequence: TGTGCCAGCAGCAAGGACAGAGGAGCAACTAATGAAAAACTGTTTTTT. It translates to CASSKDRGATNEKLFF. Variable domain in full (rest from reference TRBV5-6 and TRBJ1-4): DAGVTQSPTHLIKTRGQQVTLRCSPKSGHDTVSWYQQALGQGPQFIFQYYEEEERQRGNFPDRFSGHQFPNYSSELNVNALLLGDSALYLCASSKDRGATNEKLFFGSGTQLSVL.

The chain combines TRBV2 with TRBJ2-1; 8 bases match TRBD2. Germline V gene sequence: CDR1 SNHLY, CDR2 FYNNEI. The CDR3 extends over 15 amino acids. V was clipped by 7 bases and J by 1 base; unmatched bases: 6. CDR3 amino acids: CASITGTRSYNEQFF. In nucleotides, the CDR3 is TGTGCCAGCATCACCGGGACTAGATCCTACAATGAGCAGTTCTTC.

This chain uses TRBV9 with TRBJ1-2, with D unresolved. V lost 4 bases, J lost 7 bases, and 8 bases lay in between. CDR3 length equals 11 residues. CDR1 and CDR2 (germline): SGDLS, YYNGEE. CDR3 residues: CASSTGVGYTF. The DNA of the CDR3 is TGTGCCAGCAGCACCGGTGTTGGCTACACCTTC.

The V call is TRBV13, the J call TRBJ2-3; the D gene is possibly TRBD1 (5 bases). The V gene lost 3 bases and the J gene lost 5 bases, with 9 bases spanning the gap. Germline V gives CDR1 PRHDT, CDR2 FYEKMQ (reference sequence). The CDR3 totals 13 residues. The CDR3 coding sequence is TGTGCCAGCAGCTTGAGCCAGGGAGATACGCAGTATTTT. As protein: CASSLSQGDTQYF.

The gene calls are TRBV2 and TRBJ2-5; D remains ambiguous. With the DNA end fitting TRBJ2-7 better, the J assignment may be wrong. The CDR3 loop spans 12 amino acids. The germline gives CDR1 SNHLY, CDR2 FYNNEI. This CDR3 reads CASSGINYEQYF. The CDR3 nucleotides read TGTGCCAGCAGTGGTATAAACTACGAGCAGTACTTC.

The chain links TRBV6-5 to TRBJ2-1, with a tentative D call TRBD1 (6 bases). The V end lost 1 base, the J end lost 6 bases, and 16 bases lay between the germline ends. Germline V lookup: CDR1 MNHEY, CDR2 SVGAGI. CDR3 length: 16 residues. The CDR3 nucleotides are TGTGCCAGCAGTTACTTGCGGACAGACCCCCGCAATGAGCAGTTCTTC. Translating gives CASSYLRTDPRNEQFF.

The gene calls are TRBV7-2 and TRBJ2-2; 10 bases agree with TRBD1. The CDR3 sequence is 17 residues long. CDR1 is SGHTA and CDR2 is FQGNSA in the germline V gene. V lost 5 bases, J lost 6 bases, and 12 bases stayed unmatched. The CDR3, as DNA: TGTGCCAGCAGCCACCCCCGGGACAGGGGATTTTCCGGGGAGCTGTTTTTT. Protein sequence: CASSHPRDRGFSGELFF.

The rearrangement links TRBV4-1 to TRBJ1-1; D not resolved. Trimming took 0 bases from V and 1 from J, leaving 12 bases between them. The CDR3 runs 16 residues. Germline CDR1 reads MGHRA; CDR2 reads YSYEKL. The CDR3 loop is CASSQDPIPGNTEAFF. CDR3 bases: TGCGCCAGCAGCCAAGATCCTATCCCCGGGAACACTGAAGCTTTCTTT.

This chain links TRBV14 with TRBJ2-3, with 8 nucleotides matching TRBD1. V lost 1 base and J lost 2; bases outside the gene matches: 5. CDR1 and CDR2 (germline): SGHDN, FVKESK. The length of the CDR3 is 16 residues. The CDR3 is CASSQGTGFVTDTQYF. DNA of the CDR3: TGTGCCAGCAGCCAAGGGACAGGGTTCGTCACAGATACGCAGTATTTT.

The chain recombines TRBV5-4 with TRBJ2-1; D perhaps matches TRBD2 (6 bases). CDR1 and CDR2 (germline): SGHNT, YYREEE (reference sequence). The length of the CDR3 is 12 residues. Deletions cut 2 bases from V and 8 bases from J, with 8 bases between. The CDR3 protein is CASSFPGDEQFF. The DNA for the CDR3 is TGTGCCAGCAGCTTCCCGGGAGATGAGCAGTTCTTC.

The chain has TRBV20-1 and TRBJ2-1; D is ambiguous. The CDR3 has 10 amino acids. Between the trimmed V and J ends, which lost 3 bases and 9 bases, there was a span of 6 bases. The germline V gene encodes CDR1 DFQATT and CDR2 SNEGSKA (reference sequence). CDR3 nucleotides: TGCAGTGCTAGTCGGTTTGAGCAGTTCTTC. Translating gives CSASRFEQFF.

The chain carries TRBV10-2 and TRBJ1-2; 7 bases are a match to TRBD1. The V segment lost 5 bases and the J segment 6 bases; nucleotides outside the gene matches: 6. Per the germline V gene, CDR1 is WSHSY and CDR2 is SAAADI. The CDR3 spans 13 residues. This chain's CDR3 is CASSRTGDHGYTF. The CDR3 DNA reads as TGCGCCAGCAGTAGAACAGGGGATCATGGCTACACCTTC.

This clone was found once. V usage is TRBV7-9 and J usage is TRBJ2-4; 11 nucleotides align to TRBD1. The CDR3 has 19 amino acids. J was trimmed by 0 bases and V by 7 bases; bases with no gene match: 14. The germline V gene encodes CDR1 SEHNR and CDR2 FQNEAQ (reference sequence). The CDR3 loop reads CASTDSGQGVMLAKNIQYF. The CDR3 nucleotides read TGTGCCAGCACCGATTCGGGACAGGGGGTTATGTTAGCCAAAAACATTCAGTACTTC.

The CDR3 bases are TGTGCCAGCAGTAGAATACAGGGCGCCGGAAACACCATATATTTT. Protein product: CASSRIQGAGNTIYF. The chain is built from TRBV2 and TRBJ1-3; D may be TRBD1 (6 bases). V was shortened by 5 bases and J by 4 bases, with 15 bases between the two germline ends. The CDR3 has 15 amino acids. Germline V gene lookup returns CDR1 SNHLY and CDR2 FYNNEI. The variable domain in full, completed from reference TRBV2 and TRBJ1-3, reads EPEVTQTPSHQVTQMGQEVILRCVPISNHLYFYWYRQILGQKVEFLVSFYNNEISEKSEIFDDQFSVERPDGSNFTLKIRSTKLEDSAMYFCASSRIQGAGNTIYFGEGSWLTVV.

The V call is TRBV13, the J call TRBJ1-2; D is possibly TRBD1 (5 bases). There are 14 residues in the CDR3. Between the trimmed V and J ends, which lost 5 bases and 5 bases, there was a span of 15 bases. The germline V gene has CDR1 PRHDT and CDR2 FYEKMQ (reference sequence). CDR3 protein: CASSLSGVTYGYTF. CDR3 nucleotide sequence: TGTGCCAGCAGCCTCTCGGGGGTCACTTATGGCTACACCTTC.

This chain uses TRBV27 with TRBJ2-7; D is possibly TRBD1 (8 bases). CDR1 and CDR2 from the germline V gene are MNHEY and SMNVEV (reference sequence). Trimming cost V 6 bases and J 5 bases, with 17 bases left between them. The CDR3 has 14 residues. The CDR3 protein is CASRTYRGRDEQYF. The CDR3 DNA sequence: TGTGCCAGCAGGACCTACAGGGGGAGGGACGAGCAGTACTTC.

The V call is TRBV11-2, the J call TRBJ2-7; 13 nucleotides agree with TRBD2. The V gene's germline CDR1 is SGHAT and CDR2 FQNNGV. This CDR3 spans 15 amino acids. J gave up 6 bases and V 3 bases, and 5 bases lay outside the gene matches. This chain's CDR3 is CASSFGTSGIGEQYF. The CDR3 coding sequence is TGTGCCAGCAGCTTTGGGACTAGCGGGATCGGCGAGCAGTACTTC.

The rearrangement uses TRBV27 and TRBJ2-1; the match to TRBD1 covers 7 bases. The CDR3 extends over 12 amino acids. J gave up 7 bases and V 6 bases, and 3 bases lay outside the gene matches. Germline V gene sequence: CDR1 MNHEY, CDR2 SMNVEV (reference sequence). CDR3 loop: CASREDRNEQFF. CDR3 sequence (DNA): TGTGCCAGCAGGGAGGACAGGAATGAGCAGTTCTTC.

The V call is TRBV2, the J call TRBJ1-1; a weak D match, TRBD1 (6 bases). The CDR3 has 14 amino acids. CDR1 is SNHLY, CDR2 FYNNEI, per germline. Deletions cut 0 bases from V and 6 bases from J, with 11 bases between. The CDR3 region is CASSEAGGQAEAFF. CDR3 bases: TGTGCCAGCAGTGAAGCAGGGGGTCAGGCTGAAGCTTTCTTT.

The rearrangement uses TRBV5-5 and TRBJ2-2; D unresolved. Germline V CDR1 and CDR2: SGHKS, YYEKEE (reference sequence). CDR3 size: 14 residues. Deletions cut 4 bases from V and 0 bases from J, with 7 bases between. CDR3 nucleotides: TGTGCCAGCAGCCTGACAACGAACACCGGGGAGCTGTTTTTT. Residues: CASSLTTNTGELFF.

The V and J genes are TRBV2 and TRBJ2-6; D is undetermined. The CDR3 sequence is 14 residues long. Germline V gene lookup returns CDR1 SNHLY and CDR2 FYNNEI. V dropped 7 bases and J dropped 0 bases, with 7 bases sitting between them. The CDR3, as DNA: TGTGCCAGCACTTGGAGCTCTGGGGCCAACGTCCTGACTTTC. Residues: CASTWSSGANVLTF.

This chain joins TRBV2 and TRBJ2-3, with 9 bases identical to TRBD2. There are 15 residues in the CDR3. With V trimmed by 6 bases and J by 2 bases, 6 bases remained unmatched. CDR1 SNHLY and CDR2 FYNNEI come from the germline V gene. The CDR3 protein is CASRERGAITDTQYF. DNA for the CDR3: TGTGCCAGCAGGGAGCGGGGGGCCATCACAGATACGCAGTATTTT.